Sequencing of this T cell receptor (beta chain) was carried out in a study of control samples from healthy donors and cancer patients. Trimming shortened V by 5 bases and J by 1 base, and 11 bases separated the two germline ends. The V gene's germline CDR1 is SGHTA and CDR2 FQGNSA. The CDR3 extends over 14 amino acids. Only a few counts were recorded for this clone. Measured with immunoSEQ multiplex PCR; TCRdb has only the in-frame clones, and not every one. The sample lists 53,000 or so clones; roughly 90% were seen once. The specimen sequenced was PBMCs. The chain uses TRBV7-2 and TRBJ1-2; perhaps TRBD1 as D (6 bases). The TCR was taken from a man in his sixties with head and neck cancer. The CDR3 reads CASSPRTVNYGYTF. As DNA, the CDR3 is TGTGCCAGCAGCCCCCGGACAGTTAACTATGGCTACACCTTC.